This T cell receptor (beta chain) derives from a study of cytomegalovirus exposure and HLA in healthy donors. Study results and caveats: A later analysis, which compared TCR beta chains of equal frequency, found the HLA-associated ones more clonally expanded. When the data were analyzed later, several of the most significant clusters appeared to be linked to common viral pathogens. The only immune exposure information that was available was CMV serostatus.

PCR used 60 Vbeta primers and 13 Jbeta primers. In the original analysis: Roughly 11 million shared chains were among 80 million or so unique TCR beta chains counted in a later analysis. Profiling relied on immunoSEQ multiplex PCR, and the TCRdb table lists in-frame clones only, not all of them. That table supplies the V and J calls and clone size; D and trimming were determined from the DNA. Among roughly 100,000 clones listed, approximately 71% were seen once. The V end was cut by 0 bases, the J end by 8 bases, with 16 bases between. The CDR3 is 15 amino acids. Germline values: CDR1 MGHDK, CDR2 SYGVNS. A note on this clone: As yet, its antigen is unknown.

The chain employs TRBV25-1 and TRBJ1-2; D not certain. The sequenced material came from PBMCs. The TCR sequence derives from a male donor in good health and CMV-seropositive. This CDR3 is CASSEYGMGASGYTF. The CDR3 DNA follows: TGTGCCAGCAGTGAATATGGTATGGGCGCGAGCGGCTACACCTTC.